The present T cell receptor beta chain was sequenced within a study of CXCR3-negative and CXCR3-positive naive CD8 T cells. Study-wide findings and caveats: The study inferred TCR strength from TRB CDR3 properties and found comparable surface CD5 between naive subsets. Similar TRBV-TRBJ usage characterized naive CXCR3-negative and CXCR3-positive cells; memory cells differed.

As to this clonotype: As yet, its antigen is unknown.

Via 5' RACE with UMI labels, TRB cDNA libraries were prepared. TCRdb reworked the 5' RACE reads into one entry per CDR3 protein, no DNA. This sample contains over 100,000 distinct CDR3 sequences. The length of the CDR3 is 15 residues. Per germline, CDR1 SGHRS and CDR2 YFSETQ. Cells classed as naive CD8+ T cells were CD45RO-CCR7+CD27+CD95-. The chain is built from TRBV5-1 and TRBJ1-3. The sequenced sample was naive CXCR3- CD8+ T cells from blood. Subset reported: CD45RO-CCR7+CD27+CD95- naive CD8+ T cells lacking CXCR3 (TNR3-). The sequence was obtained from a human donor in good health. Some clones in this sample may be carry-over from other donors' samples. The CDR3 sequence is CASSLETRDSNTIYF.